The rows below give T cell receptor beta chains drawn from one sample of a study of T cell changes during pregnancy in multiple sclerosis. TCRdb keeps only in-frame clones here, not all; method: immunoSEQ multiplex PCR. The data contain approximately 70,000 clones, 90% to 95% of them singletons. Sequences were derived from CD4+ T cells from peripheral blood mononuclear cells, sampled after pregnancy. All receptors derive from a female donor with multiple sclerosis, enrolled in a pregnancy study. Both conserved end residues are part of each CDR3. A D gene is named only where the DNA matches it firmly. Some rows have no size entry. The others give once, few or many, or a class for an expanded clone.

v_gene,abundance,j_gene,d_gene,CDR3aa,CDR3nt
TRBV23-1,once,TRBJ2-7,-,CASNPTPGDRIGEQYF,TGCGCCAGCAATCCTACCCCCGGAGACAGGATAGGCGAGCAGTACTTC
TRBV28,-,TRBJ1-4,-,CASKPGGNEKLFF,TGTGCCAGCAAGCCGGGGGGTAATGAAAAACTGTTTTTT
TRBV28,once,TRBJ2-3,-,CASSSMGRLGTDTQYF,TGTGCCAGCAGTTCCATGGGGCGGCTCGGCACAGATACGCAGTATTTT
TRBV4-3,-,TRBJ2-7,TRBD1,CASSHRQGIAYEQYF,TGCGCCAGCAGCCACCGACAGGGAATAGCCTACGAGCAGTACTTC
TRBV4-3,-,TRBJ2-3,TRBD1,CASSQEGTAFTDTQYF,TGCGCCAGCAGCCAAGAAGGGACAGCTTTCACAGATACGCAGTATTTT
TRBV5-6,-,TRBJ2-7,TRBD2,CASSTLLGGSYEQYF,TGTGCCAGCAGCACCCTGTTGGGAGGGTCCTACGAGCAGTACTTC
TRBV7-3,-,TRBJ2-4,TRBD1,CASSLVFRQGLAKNIQYF,TGTGCCAGCAGCTTAGTGTTCCGACAGGGGCTAGCCAAAAACATTCAGTACTTC
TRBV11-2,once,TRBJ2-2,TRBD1,CASSQQGTGELFF,TGTGCCAGCAGCCAACAGGGGACGGGGGAGCTGTTTTTT
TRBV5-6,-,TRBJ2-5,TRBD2,CASSQFSGTSGQETQYF,TGTGCCAGCAGCCAATTCTCCGGGACTAGCGGCCAAGAGACCCAGTACTTC
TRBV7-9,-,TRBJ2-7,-,CASSQRQESYEQYF,TGTGCCAGCAGCCAGCGACAGGAGTCCTACGAGCAGTACTTC
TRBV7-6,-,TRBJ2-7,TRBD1,CASSFEQGPYEQYF,TGTGCCAGCAGCTTCGAACAGGGGCCCTACGAGCAGTACTTC
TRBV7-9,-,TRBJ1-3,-,CASSPPRGGRTGNTIYF,TGTGCCAGCAGCCCACCTCGCGGGGGGCGGACTGGAAACACCATATATTTT
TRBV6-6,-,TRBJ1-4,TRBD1,CASSSRDREVEKLFF,TGTGCCAGCAGTAGCCGGGACAGGGAGGTCGAAAAACTGTTTTTT
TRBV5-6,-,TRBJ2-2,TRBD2,CASSLGGRVTGELFF,TGTGCCAGCAGCTTGGGGGGGAGGGTCACCGGGGAGCTGTTTTTT
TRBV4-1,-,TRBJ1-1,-,CASSQGSSGNTEAFF,TGCGCCAGCAGCCAAGGTTCGTCGGGGAACACTGAAGCTTTCTTT
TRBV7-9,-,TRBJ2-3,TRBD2,CASSLEGGRATDTQYF,TGTGCCAGCAGCTTAGAGGGCGGGAGGGCCACAGATACGCAGTATTTT
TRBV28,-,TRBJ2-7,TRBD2,CASRTGTSTYEQYF,TGTGCCAGCAGAACCGGGACTAGCACCTACGAGCAGTACTTC
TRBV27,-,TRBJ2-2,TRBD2,CASKSGGRGTGELFF,TGTGCCAGCAAGTCAGGCGGGAGGGGCACCGGGGAGCTGTTTTTT
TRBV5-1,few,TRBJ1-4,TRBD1,CASSPGTVNEKLFF,TGCGCCAGCAGCCCCGGGACAGTCAATGAAAAACTGTTTTTT
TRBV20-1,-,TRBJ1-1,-,CSASLNTEAFF,TGCAGTGCTTCGTTGAACACTGAAGCTTTCTTT
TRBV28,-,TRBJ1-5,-,CASRASGANQPQHF,TGTGCCAGCAGGGCGTCAGGGGCCAATCAGCCCCAGCATTTT
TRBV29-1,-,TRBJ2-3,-,CSVPEQGRADTQYF,TGCAGCGTGCCCGAACAGGGACGGGCAGATACGCAGTATTTT
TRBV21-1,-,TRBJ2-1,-,CASRTLERKQQFF,TGTGCCAGCAGAACCCTTGAGCGGAAGCAGCAGTTCTTC
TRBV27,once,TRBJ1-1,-,CASSLLTGSPGTEAFF,TGTGCCAGCAGTTTACTGACAGGATCCCCTGGAACTGAAGCTTTCTTT
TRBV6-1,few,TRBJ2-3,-,CASSEAILGPTDTQYF,TGTGCCAGCAGTGAAGCGATACTAGGACCCACAGATACGCAGTATTTT
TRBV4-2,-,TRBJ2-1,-,CASSLRGSFEPNEQFF,TGTGCCAGCAGCCTCCGAGGGTCCTTCGAACCCAATGAGCAGTTCTTC
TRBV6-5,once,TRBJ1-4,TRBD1,CASRVTGGGEKLFF,TGTGCCAGCAGGGTTACAGGGGGCGGTGAAAAACTGTTTTTT
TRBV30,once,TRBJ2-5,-,CAWSGGYETQYF,TGTGCCTGGAGCGGGGGATACGAGACCCAGTACTTC